This T cell receptor (beta chain) was retrieved from a study of radiotherapy plus CTLA-4 blockade in lung cancer. Of note for this clone: The antigen remains unidentified.

Repertoires were generated with immunoSEQ multiplex PCR, while TCRdb's copy carries only in-frame clones and drops some. The sample has 80,000 or so clones, 60% to 85% seen once. Chemo-refractory metastatic non-small-cell lung cancer patients were treated with focal radiation plus CTLA-4 blockade with ipilimumab. Study findings and constraints: Strongest reported response predictors: early blood clone changes and post-radiation interferon-beta. Among blood TCR repertoires after radiotherapy plus ipilimumab, tumor-derived clones expanded.

The material was peripheral blood, obtained from a patient treated with radiotherapy plus ipilimumab. The clonotype was recovered from a human donor with non-small cell lung cancer who had a partial response to radiotherapy plus ipilimumab. Some clones in this sample may be carry-over from other donors' samples.

The CDR3: CASSSLAAEQYF. The DNA for the CDR3 is TGTGCCAGCAGCTCACTCGCGGCGGAGCAGTACTTC. The chain carries TRBV6-6 and TRBJ2-7; D unresolved. The germline V gene has CDR1 MNHNY and CDR2 SVGAGI (reference sequence). V was trimmed by 6 bases and J by 7 bases, leaving 13 bases between them. The CDR3 spans 12 residues.